This is a list of T cell receptor beta chains from one sample in a study of Ad26.COV2.S vaccination and SARS-CoV-2 variants. TCRdb keeps only in-frame clones here, not all; method: immunoSEQ multiplex PCR. The sample carries over 400,000 clones, 80% to 95% recorded once. The material was peripheral blood, obtained in a trial of Ad26.COV2.S vaccine versus placebo. The source is a person aged 18 to 59 who received the Ad26.COV2.S COVID-19 vaccine or a placebo. CDR3s include the opening cysteine and the closing phenylalanine or tryptophan. A D gene is named only where the DNA matches it firmly. Part of the rows lack a size; the others show once, few, many or a class for expanded clones.

V: TRBV7-3; size: NA; D: NA; J: TRBJ2-1; DNA: TGTGCCAGCAGCCTCGGAACTTACAATGAGCAGTTCTTC; CDR3: CASSLGTYNEQFF
V: TRBV3-1/TRBV3-2; size: NA; D: TRBD1; J: TRBJ2-5; DNA: TGTGCCAGCAGCAACGGGGACAGGGCCCTTTTTGAGACCCAGTACTTC; CDR3: CASSNGDRALFETQYF
V: TRBV11-2; size: NA; D: NA; J: TRBJ2-3; DNA: TGTGCCAGCAGCTTAGGCGAACTCCCTAGCACAGATACGCAGTATTTT; CDR3: CASSLGELPSTDTQYF
V: TRBV7-2; size: NA; D: TRBD2; J: TRBJ2-1; DNA: TGTGCCAGCAGCTCTGGACTAGTCGATGAGCAGTTCTTC; CDR3: CASSSGLVDEQFF
V: TRBV6-2/TRBV6-3; size: NA; D: TRBD2; J: TRBJ2-2; DNA: TGTGCCAGCAGTGCTAGCGGGAGTTCGGCCGGGGAGCTGTTTTTT; CDR3: CASSASGSSAGELFF
V: TRBV4-1; size: NA; D: NA; J: TRBJ2-1; DNA: TGCGCCAGCAGCCACAGGGGAGGGGGCAATGAGCAGTTCTTC; CDR3: CASSHRGGGNEQFF
V: TRBV28; size: NA; D: TRBD1; J: TRBJ2-5; DNA: TGTGCCAGCAGTCCCAGACAGGGGCGAGAGACCCAGTACTTC; CDR3: CASSPRQGRETQYF
V: TRBV11-2; size: NA; D: NA; J: TRBJ2-1; DNA: TGTGCCAGCAGCTTAGAGCGGGGCCTCTCCTACAATGAGCAGTTCTTC; CDR3: CASSLERGLSYNEQFF
V: TRBV5-1; size: once; D: NA; J: TRBJ1-6; DNA: TGCGCCAGCAGCTCGTGGGGCGATTATAATTCACCCCTCCACTTT; CDR3: CASSSWGDYNSPLHF
V: TRBV15; size: NA; D: NA; J: TRBJ2-7; DNA: TGTGCCACCAGCAGAGGAGGCGGATCCTACGAGCAGTACTTC; CDR3: CATSRGGGSYEQYF
V: TRBV14; size: NA; D: TRBD1; J: TRBJ2-7; DNA: TGTGCCAGCAGCCAAGTAGCCGCGGACAGGGGTTTTGTCTACGAGCAGTACTTC; CDR3: CASSQVAADRGFVYEQYF
V: TRBV7-9; size: once; D: TRBD1; J: TRBJ1-1; DNA: TGTGCCAGCAGCCCAAACAGGGGAGTTGGCACTGAAGCTTTCTTT; CDR3: CASSPNRGVGTEAFF
V: TRBV6-5; size: NA; D: TRBD1; J: TRBJ1-2; DNA: TGTGCCAGCAGTTACTCTGGGACAGGGCACTATGGCTACACCTTC; CDR3: CASSYSGTGHYGYTF
V: TRBV11-2; size: NA; D: TRBD1; J: TRBJ1-1; DNA: TGTGCCAGCAGCCCTGGATCTTACAGGGGTGACACTGAAGCTTTCTTT; CDR3: CASSPGSYRGDTEAFF
V: TRBV7-2; size: NA; D: NA; J: TRBJ2-1; DNA: TGTGCCAGCAGCTTAGGTTCGCAGCCCTACAATGAGCAGTTCTTC; CDR3: CASSLGSQPYNEQFF
V: TRBV7-9; size: NA; D: NA; J: TRBJ1-1; DNA: TGTGCCAGCAGCTTAGTAGGAAACTCTGAAGCTTTCTTT; CDR3: CASSLVGNSEAFF
V: TRBV12-3/TRBV12-4; size: NA; D: NA; J: TRBJ2-7; DNA: TGTGCCAGCAGTCCCAAGCACGAGCAGTACTTC; CDR3: CASSPKHEQYF
V: TRBV11-2; size: NA; D: NA; J: TRBJ2-1; DNA: TGTGCCAGCAGCACGCCCACTAGCCTTTCCTACAATGAGCAGTTCTTC; CDR3: CASSTPTSLSYNEQFF
V: TRBV29-1; size: NA; D: NA; J: TRBJ2-1; DNA: TGCAGCGTTGAAAGGGCGGGGCGATACAATGAGCAGTTCTTC; CDR3: CSVERAGRYNEQFF
V: TRBV5-1; size: NA; D: TRBD2; J: TRBJ2-1; DNA: TGCGCCAGCAGTTTCGGACTAGCGGGGTACAATGAGCAGTTCTTC; CDR3: CASSFGLAGYNEQFF
V: TRBV11-2; size: NA; D: NA; J: TRBJ2-1; DNA: TGTGCCAGCAGCTTAAATAGGAATGAGCAGTTCTTC; CDR3: CASSLNRNEQFF
V: TRBV28; size: NA; D: TRBD1; J: TRBJ2-1; DNA: TGTGCCAGCAGTTTAAGGACAGGGAGCTCCTACAATGAGCAGTTCTTC; CDR3: CASSLRTGSSYNEQFF
V: TRBV30; size: NA; D: TRBD1; J: TRBJ1-1; DNA: TGTGCCTGGAGTGTCGGGACAGAGAACACTGAAGCTTTCTTT; CDR3: CAWSVGTENTEAFF
V: TRBV11-3; size: once; D: NA; J: TRBJ2-5; DNA: TGTGCCAGCAGCACTACCGGTGGGACCCAGTACTTC; CDR3: CASSTTGGTQYF
V: TRBV7-2; size: NA; D: NA; J: TRBJ2-5; DNA: TGTGCCAGCAGCGCCCACCCCGGGCCTCTGAGGGAGACCCAGTACTTC; CDR3: CASSAHPGPLRETQYF
V: TRBV6-1; size: NA; D: NA; J: TRBJ2-1; DNA: TGTGCCAGCAGTGAAGGTTTCGATGAGCAGTTCTTC; CDR3: CASSEGFDEQFF
V: TRBV9; size: NA; D: TRBD2; J: TRBJ2-3; DNA: TGTGCCAGCAGCGTAGAGGGGTCCTACGGCGGGAGGCGCACAGATACGCAGTATTTT; CDR3: CASSVEGSYGGRRTDTQYF
V: TRBV4-3; size: once; D: NA; J: TRBJ2-1; DNA: TGCGCCAGCAGCCAAGTCGGGGTTAACAATGAGCAGTTCTTC; CDR3: CASSQVGVNNEQFF
V: TRBV19; size: NA; D: TRBD1; J: TRBJ2-1; DNA: TGTGCCAGTAGTATAGGAGGGGGCGGTGAGCAGTTCTTC; CDR3: CASSIGGGGEQFF
V: TRBV4-3; size: NA; D: NA; J: TRBJ2-1; DNA: TGCGCCAGCTCGGGAGACCCTTCCTACAATGAGCAGTTCTTC; CDR3: CASSGDPSYNEQFF
V: TRBV7-9; size: NA; D: NA; J: TRBJ1-1; DNA: TGTGCCAGCAGCGATGGACAGACAGCCATGATGAACACTGAAGCTTTCTTT; CDR3: CASSDGQTAMMNTEAFF
V: TRBV6-2/TRBV6-3; size: once; D: TRBD2; J: TRBJ2-7; DNA: TGTGCCAGCAGTAATAGCGGGAGTTCCCACGAGCAGTACTTC; CDR3: CASSNSGSSHEQYF
V: TRBV3-1/TRBV3-2; size: NA; D: NA; J: TRBJ1-5; DNA: TGTGCCAGCAGCCACGGAGACATCTTTCTCAATCAGCCCCAGCATTTT; CDR3: CASSHGDIFLNQPQHF
V: TRBV5-5; size: NA; D: TRBD1; J: TRBJ2-3; DNA: TGTGCCAGCAGCCGAACAGGGGCGAGAGATACGCAGTATTTT; CDR3: CASSRTGARDTQYF
V: TRBV10-3; size: NA; D: TRBD2; J: TRBJ2-3; DNA: TGTGCCATCAGTACAGCTACTAGCGGGCCAGATACGCAGTATTTT; CDR3: CAISTATSGPDTQYF
V: TRBV4-1; size: NA; D: NA; J: TRBJ2-5; DNA: TGCGCCAGCAGCCAAGAAATGTTCCAAGAGACCCAGTACTTC; CDR3: CASSQEMFQETQYF
V: TRBV9; size: NA; D: NA; J: TRBJ2-7; DNA: TGTGCCAGCAGCGTAGGGGCAGAGGCCTACGAGCAGTACTTC; CDR3: CASSVGAEAYEQYF
V: TRBV28; size: NA; D: NA; J: TRBJ2-2; DNA: TGTGCCAGCTTGCGGTCACGGCCGACAGCGAACACCGGGGAGCTGTTTTTT; CDR3: CASLRSRPTANTGELFF
V: TRBV19; size: once; D: NA; J: TRBJ2-3; DNA: TGTGCCAGTAGTATCGTCCCGACAGATACGCAGTATTTT; CDR3: CASSIVPTDTQYF
V: TRBV30; size: NA; D: NA; J: TRBJ2-5; DNA: TGTGCCTGGACCCGGGTAATGCAAGAGACCCAGTACTTC; CDR3: CAWTRVMQETQYF
V: TRBV27; size: NA; D: TRBD1; J: TRBJ1-1; DNA: TGTGCCAGCAGAGACAGGGGGGTGAACACTGAAGCTTTCTTT; CDR3: CASRDRGVNTEAFF
V: TRBV24-1; size: once; D: TRBD2; J: TRBJ2-1; DNA: TGTGCCACCAGTGATAGCACGCGCGGGAGAGGGAATGAGCAGTTCTTC; CDR3: CATSDSTRGRGNEQFF
V: TRBV14; size: NA; D: TRBD2; J: TRBJ2-7; DNA: TGTGCCAGCAGCCGGGTTACCGGGACTAGGGTTTACGAGCAGTACTTC; CDR3: CASSRVTGTRVYEQYF
V: TRBV19; size: once; D: NA; J: TRBJ2-3; DNA: TGTGCCAGTAGTATAGGGCAGGGTTCGACAGATACGCAGTATTTT; CDR3: CASSIGQGSTDTQYF
V: TRBV4-2; size: NA; D: TRBD2; J: TRBJ2-3; DNA: TGTGCCAGCAGCCAAGTGGTCTGGCAGCGGGAACGCACAGATACGCAGTATTTT; CDR3: CASSQVVWQRERTDTQYF
V: TRBV18; size: once; D: TRBD2; J: TRBJ2-7; DNA: TGTGCCAGCTCTCCCGGGACTAGCGGACGCGAGCAGTACTTC; CDR3: CASSPGTSGREQYF
V: TRBV19; size: NA; D: NA; J: TRBJ1-1; DNA: TGTGCCGTAGTACAGCGGACTAACACTGAAGCTTTCTTT; CDR3: CAVVQRTNTEAFF
V: TRBV5-6; size: NA; D: NA; J: TRBJ1-1; DNA: TGTGCCAGCAGCCACCCGACAGGACCGAACACTGAAGCTTTCTTT; CDR3: CASSHPTGPNTEAFF
V: TRBV28; size: NA; D: TRBD1; J: TRBJ2-5; DNA: TGTGCCAGCAGTTACAGGGGGGAGACCCAGTACTTC; CDR3: CASSYRGETQYF
V: TRBV5-4; size: NA; D: TRBD2; J: TRBJ2-2; DNA: TGTGCCAGCAGCTTGAGGACTAGCGGACCCACCGGGGAGCTGTTTTTT; CDR3: CASSLRTSGPTGELFF
V: TRBV15; size: NA; D: NA; J: TRBJ1-4; DNA: TGTGCCACCAGCAGACGTTCCCGGGACCCTGGGGGTGAAAAACTGTTTTTT; CDR3: CATSRRSRDPGGEKLFF
V: TRBV18; size: NA; D: NA; J: TRBJ2-1; DNA: TGTGCCAGCTCACCCGATAATAGGCACAATGAGCAGTTCTTC; CDR3: CASSPDNRHNEQFF